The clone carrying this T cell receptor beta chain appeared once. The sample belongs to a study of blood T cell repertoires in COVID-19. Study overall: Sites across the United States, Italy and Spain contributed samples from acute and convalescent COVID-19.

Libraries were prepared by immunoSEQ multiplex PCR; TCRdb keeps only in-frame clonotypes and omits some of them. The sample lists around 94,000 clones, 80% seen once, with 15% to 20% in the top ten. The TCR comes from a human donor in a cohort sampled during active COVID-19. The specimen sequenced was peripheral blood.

CDR3 amino acids: CASSLASGWSNQPQHF. Here the CDR3 DNA reads TGTGCCAGCAGCTTGGCCTCAGGTTGGAGCAATCAGCCCCAGCATTTT. V and J are TRBV5-5 and TRBJ1-5; D gene unclear. The CDR3 covers 16 residues. CDR1 and CDR2 (germline): SGHKS, YYEKEE (reference sequence). The ends were cut back, 0 bases at V and 1 base at J, with 11 bases in the middle.